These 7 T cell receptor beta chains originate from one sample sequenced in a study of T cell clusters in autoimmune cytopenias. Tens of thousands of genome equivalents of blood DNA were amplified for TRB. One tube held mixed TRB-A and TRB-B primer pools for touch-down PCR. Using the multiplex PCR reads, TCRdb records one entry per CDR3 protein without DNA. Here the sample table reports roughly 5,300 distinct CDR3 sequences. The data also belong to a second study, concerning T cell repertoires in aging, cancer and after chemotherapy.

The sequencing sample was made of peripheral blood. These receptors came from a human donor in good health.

The CDR3 protein is CASVRNPNEQFF. The chain joins TRBV12-5 to TRBJ2-1. There are 12 residues in the CDR3. Germline values: CDR1 LGHNT, CDR2 FRNRAP. The full variable domain, with the rest looked up from reference TRBV12-5 and TRBJ2-1, is DARVTQTPRHKVTEMGQEVTMRCQPILGHNTVFWYRQTMMQGLELLAYFRNRAPLDDSGMPKDRFSAEMPDATLATLKIQPSEPRDSAVYFCASVRNPNEQFFGPGTRLTVL.

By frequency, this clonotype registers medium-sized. CDR3 amino acids: CASSDRGDSYNEQFF. The chain couples TRBV6-4 to TRBJ2-1; TCRdb's D call of TRBD1 is untestable without DNA. The CDR3 has 15 amino acids. Germline V gene sequence: CDR1 MRHNA, CDR2 SNTAGT.

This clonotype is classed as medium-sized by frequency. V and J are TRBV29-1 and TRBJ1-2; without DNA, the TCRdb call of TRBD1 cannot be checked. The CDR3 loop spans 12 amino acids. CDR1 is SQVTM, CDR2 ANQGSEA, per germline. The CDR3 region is CSAGTGNYGYTF.

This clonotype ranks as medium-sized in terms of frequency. The CDR3 is CASSLGRPDTQYF. The V call is TRBV7-6, the J call TRBJ2-3. The CDR3 spans 13 residues. Germline V gene sequence: CDR1 SGHVS, CDR2 FNYEAQ.

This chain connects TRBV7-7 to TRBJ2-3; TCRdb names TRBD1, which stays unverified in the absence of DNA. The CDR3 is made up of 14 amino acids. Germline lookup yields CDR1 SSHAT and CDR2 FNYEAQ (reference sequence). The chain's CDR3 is CASSLRQGPDTQYF.

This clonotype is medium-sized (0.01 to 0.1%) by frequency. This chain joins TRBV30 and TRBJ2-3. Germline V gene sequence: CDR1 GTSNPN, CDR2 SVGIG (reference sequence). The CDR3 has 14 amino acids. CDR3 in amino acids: CAWSSEVPTDTQYF.

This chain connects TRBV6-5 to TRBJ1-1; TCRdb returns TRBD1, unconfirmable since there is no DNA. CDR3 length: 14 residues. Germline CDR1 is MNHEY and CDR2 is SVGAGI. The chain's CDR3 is CASSEWGTGSGAFF.